Presented here are 31 T cell receptor beta chains from one specimen sequenced in a study of tumor-infiltrating lymphocytes in primary liver carcinoma. Co-extraction of both nucleic acids (RNA and DNA) used roughly 19-33 mg of unsorted bulk tissue. Researchers generated TCR beta cDNA from about 530 ng of total RNA, relying on a constant-region primer. Library construction for TCR beta comprised three nested multiplex PCR rounds performed with slightly modified ARM-PCR. Running around 9 cycles apiece, the first two PCR rounds relied on TRBV1-TRBV30 forward primers together with a C-beta reverse primer. MiXCR, applied by TCRdb to the multiplex PCR reads, yields one record per CDR3 protein. This sample has tens of thousands of distinct CDR3 sequences, with roughly 72% found just once. The sequenced sample was tumor-adjacent normal liver tissue. The receptors here all came from a man aged 40-50 years with primary liver carcinoma and hepatitis B virus infection.

This clonotype was seen repeatedly, ten times or more. The CDR3 DNA reads TGTGCCAGCAGCTTAGATCCGGGGGAGACTAGCACAGATACGCAGTATTTT. Protein sequence: CASSLDPGETSTDTQYF. The chain joins TRBV11-2 to TRBJ2-3; D is possibly TRBD2 (6 bases). V was clipped by 0 bases and J by 0 bases, with 13 bases between them. CDR3 length: 17 residues. Germline assignment: CDR1 SGHAT and CDR2 FQNNGV.

In this sample, this clonotype turned up a few times. The genes are TRBV5-1 and TRBJ2-1, with unresolved D. Germline V gives CDR1 SGHRS, CDR2 YFSETQ. The CDR3 totals 12 residues. With 6 bases removed from V and 6 bases from J, the gap between germline ends came to 10 bases. The CDR3 region is CASNLGGNEQFF. In nucleotides, the CDR3 is TGCGCCAGCAACCTTGGTGGCAATGAGCAGTTCTTC.

The chain recombines TRBV12-3 or TRBV12-4 with TRBJ1-1; 7 nucleotides align to TRBD1. The junction had 6 bases not matched to a gene; V was cut back by 8 bases and J by 3 bases. This CDR3 has 13 amino acids. CDR3 region: CASGRQGYTEAFF. CDR3 nucleotides: TGTGCCAGCGGGAGACAGGGCTACACTGAAGCTTTCTTT.

A note on this clonotype: An end of the junction differs from the germline gene, which may be a read error. The CDR3 is CASTSSGSPQSYELFF. The CDR3 nucleotides read TGTGCCAGCACAAGTAGCGGGAGCCCACAGAGCTATGAGCTGTTCTTC. This chain links TRBV11-2 with TRBJ2-1; 9 bases match TRBD2. This CDR3 comprises 16 residues. CDR1 and CDR2 from the germline V gene are SGHAT and FQNNGV.

This clonotype was observed a few times. The gene calls are TRBV5-5 and TRBJ1-1; tentatively, D is TRBD1 (5 bases). The CDR3 has 17 amino acids. Per the germline V gene, CDR1 is SGHKS and CDR2 is YYEKEE (reference sequence). V was trimmed by 4 bases and J by 0 bases, leaving 19 bases between them. CDR3 loop: CASSPSPLGGVNTEAFF. The CDR3 DNA sequence: TGTGCCAGCAGCCCTTCCCCCTTAGGAGGGGTGAACACTGAAGCTTTCTTT.

On this clonotype: The germline gene is not matched at one end of the junction; a read error may be the cause. The chain has TRBV5-6 and TRBJ1-1; no clear D gene. The CDR3 is 16 residues long. The germline CDR1 and CDR2 sequences are SGHDT and YYEEEE. The CDR3 nucleotides read TGTGCCGGCAACCAGAATCACCCATACGGACGGGAGGGAGCTTTATTT. Translated: CAGNQNHPYGREGALF.

A remark on this clonotype: One end of the junction does not line up with germline, which may come from a read error. The rearrangement joins TRBV4-2 to TRBJ1-5; no definite D call. There are 16 residues in the CDR3. From germline, CDR1 is LGHNA and CDR2 YNFKEQ. CDR3 protein: CDSSQEPGISNQPRHF. For the CDR3, the DNA is TGTGACAGCAGCCAAGAGCCCGGGATTAGCAATCAGCCCCGGCATTTT.

A remark on this clonotype: An end of the junction differs from the germline gene, which may be a read error. The V and J genes are TRBV11-2 and TRBJ2-2, with 12 bases that match TRBD2. Germline V gene sequence: CDR1 SGHAT, CDR2 FQNNGV. This CDR3 has 16 amino acids. The CDR3 nucleotides read TGTGTCAGCAGCTTAGTGACTAGCGGGGGCACAGGGGAACTGTTTTTT. It translates to CVSSLVTSGGTGELFF.

A note on this clonotype: Relative to the germline gene, one junction end is altered; a read error may explain this. The J gene is TRBJ2-7, the V gene TRBV10-3; 9 bases line up with TRBD1. Germline-derived CDR1 and CDR2 are ENHRY and SYGVKD. The CDR3 has 13 residues. The CDR3 loop is CAITADRGYGQYF. The CDR3 coding sequence is TGTGCCATCACCGCGGACAGGGGATACGGGCAGTACTTC.

This clonotype was detected many times. The J gene is TRBJ2-1, the V gene TRBV29-1; perhaps TRBD2 as D (5 bases). V dropped 2 bases and J dropped 7 bases, with 15 bases sitting between them. CDR1 and CDR2 from the germline V gene are SQVTM and ANQGSEA. The CDR3 contains 14 residues. The CDR3 sequence: CSVETDSSLNEQFF. DNA for the CDR3: TGCAGCGTTGAAACGGACTCTAGTTTGAATGAGCAGTTCTTC.

This clonotype was counted at least ten times. A much bigger clone sits one base away, suggesting this may be a read error. The chain has TRBV6-6 and TRBJ1-1; 8 nucleotides align to TRBD1. CDR1 MNHNY and CDR2 SVGAGI come from the germline V gene (reference sequence). The CDR3 has 13 amino acids. CDR3 region: CTSSTGGTTEAFF. The CDR3 nucleotides are TGTACCAGCAGCACAGGGGGGACTACTGAAGCTTTCTTT.

Concerning this clonotype itself: A read error may produce the germline difference seen at one junction end. The V call is TRBV12-3 or TRBV12-4, the J call TRBJ2-7; D is possibly TRBD1 (6 bases). This CDR3 is built from 16 residues. In DNA, the CDR3 is TGTGTCGGCAGTTTATGGGGGCAAGGGAGATCCTACGGGCAGTACTTC. The encoded protein is CVGSLWGQGRSYGQYF.

This clonotype was found a few times. The gene calls are TRBV11-2 and TRBJ2-4, with D uncertain. The V gene's germline CDR1 is SGHAT and CDR2 FQNNGV. This CDR3 has 15 amino acids. The CDR3 DNA sequence: TGTGCTGGCACCACTTCGGCGGCAGCCAAAAACATTCAGTACTTC. Protein sequence: CAGTTSAAAKNIQYF.

The sample holds a few counts of this clonotype. Given a much more abundant clone one base away, this may be a read error. This chain links TRBV6-5 with TRBJ2-7; the D is unclear. V lost 4 bases, J lost 6 bases, and 7 bases lay in between. CDR1 and CDR2 (germline): MNHEY, SVGAGI. There are 11 residues in the CDR3. The CDR3 loop is CASSSGCEQYF. Here the CDR3 DNA reads TGTGCCAGCAGTTCGGGTTGCGAGCAGTACTTC.

Points on this clonotype: This may come from a read error, since a much larger clone is one base off. The gene calls are TRBV5-1 and TRBJ2-1; no clear D. The germline gives CDR1 SGHRS, CDR2 YFSETQ. This CDR3 spans 14 amino acids. The CDR3 nucleotides are TGCGCCAGGAGCTTGGAGTCCATTTACAATGAGCAGTTCTTC. Translated, it gives CARSLESIYNEQFF.

This clonotype was seen a handful of times. The chain joins TRBV11-2 to TRBJ2-1, with D unresolved. The germline V gene encodes CDR1 SGHAT and CDR2 FQNNGV. This CDR3 is 14 amino acids long. V was clipped by 4 bases and J by 9 bases, with 16 bases between them. The CDR3 here is CASSSYWPVSEQFF. The DNA for the CDR3 is TGTGCCAGCAGCTCATACTGGCCAGTTAGTGAGCAGTTCTTC.

About this clonotype itself: An end of the junction does not agree with germline; a read error may underlie this. The chain combines TRBV29-1 with TRBJ2-7; TRBD2 might be the D (5 bases). The V gene's germline CDR1 is SQVTM and CDR2 ANQGSEA. This CDR3 is built from 15 residues. This CDR3 is CRVEDPRGSSYEQYF. As DNA, the CDR3 is TGCAGAGTTGAAGATCCAAGAGGGAGCTCCTACGAGCAGTACTTC.

The chain is built from TRBV5-4 and TRBJ2-1; tentatively, D is TRBD2 (5 bases). Germline V lookup: CDR1 SGHNT, CDR2 YYREEE (reference sequence). V was pared by 4 bases and J by 11 bases, with 13 bases between. The CDR3 loop spans 12 amino acids. The CDR3 bases are TGTGCCAGCAGCGAGGAGGACCAGAAGCAGTTCTTC. Translating gives CASSEEDQKQFF.

In the case of this clonotype: A much larger clone differs from this one at a single base, so this may be a read error. The chain is built from TRBV25-1 and TRBJ1-2, with 8 bases aligning to TRBD1. V dropped 11 bases and J dropped 4; count of bases not matched to a gene: 9. The CDR3 totals 13 residues. CDR1 and CDR2 from the germline V gene are MGHDK and SYGVNS. The DNA of the CDR3 is TGTGCCTGCGAAGACAGGGGTGCCTATGGCTACACCTTC. This gives the protein CACEDRGAYGYTF.

This clonotype was seen more than once but under ten times. The V and J genes are TRBV7-2 and TRBJ2-3, with D perhaps given as TRBD1 or TRBD2 (5 bases each). Looked up from germline, CDR1 is SGHTA and CDR2 is FQGNSA. The CDR3 is 15 amino acids. Trimming stripped 5 bases from V and 0 bases from J, with 12 bases between. CDR3 sequence reads: CASSEGTYSTDTQYF. Written as DNA, the CDR3 is TGTGCCAGCAGCGAAGGGACCTACAGCACAGATACGCAGTATTTT.

Comment on this clonotype: A read error may be the cause here, since a much bigger clone is one base away. The conserved final phenylalanine or tryptophan is absent from the CDR3, which likely points to a read error. The rearrangement uses TRBV12-3 or TRBV12-4 and TRBJ2-1; 10 nucleotides align to TRBD2. J lost 8 bases, V lost 2 bases, and 6 bases had no gene match. The CDR3 consists of 15 residues. CDR3 nucleotides: TGTGCCAGCAGTTTACAAGCGGGAGGGCCCCATGAGCAGTTCTAC. Translating gives CASSLQAGGPHEQFY.

At least ten counts were recorded for this clonotype. This sequence joins TRBV6-2 or TRBV6-3 and TRBJ2-7, with D possibly matching TRBD2 (6 bases). V was pared by 7 bases and J by 3 bases, with 16 bases between. Looked up from germline, CDR1 is MNHEY and CDR2 is SVGEGT. CDR3 length equals 14 residues. The CDR3 loop is CASKRLQEGYEQYF. CDR3 in DNA: TGTGCCAGCAAAAGACTACAGGAGGGCTACGAGCAGTACTTC.

The V and J genes are TRBV6-2 or TRBV6-3 and TRBJ1-1; D is possibly TRBD1 (5 bases). The ends were cut back, 9 bases at V and 1 base at J, with 15 bases in the middle. The CDR3 runs 14 residues. CDR1 is MNHEY and CDR2 is SVGEGT in the germline V gene. Here the CDR3 reads CASSQGTRNTEAFF. For the CDR3, the DNA is TGTGCCAGTAGCCAAGGGACGAGGAACACTGAAGCTTTCTTT.

V usage is TRBV6-5 and J usage is TRBJ2-1; unclear D gene. There are 11 residues in the CDR3. Trimming took off 5 bases at V and 8 bases at J, with 7 bases between the two ends. Per germline, CDR1 MNHEY and CDR2 SVGAGI. CDR3 nucleotides: TGTGCCAGCAGTCTGGGCTATGAGCAGTTCTTC. It yields the protein CASSLGYEQFF.

This clonotype was seen a few times. This rearrangement joins TRBV7-3 to TRBJ2-2, with D possibly being TRBD1 (6 bases). Deletions cut 1 base from V and 5 bases from J, with 11 bases between. This CDR3 spans 15 amino acids. CDR1 SGHTA and CDR2 FQGTGA come from the germline V gene. The CDR3 nucleotides are TGTGCCAGCAGCTTAAGATCAGGGGAAACCGGGGAGCTGTTTTTT. Residues: CASSLRSGETGELFF.

Points on this clonotype: Since no conserved phenylalanine or tryptophan closes the CDR3, a read error is the likely cause. The V gene is TRBV4-3, the J gene TRBJ2-1, with D perhaps matching TRBD1 (6 bases). CDR1 and CDR2 (germline): LGHNA, YSLEER. The ends were cut back, 0 bases at V and 1 base at J, with 10 bases in the middle. This CDR3 is 16 amino acids long. For the CDR3, the DNA is TGCGCCAGCAGCCAAGACCCAGGGACATCCTACAATGAGCAGTTCTTA. Translation gives CASSQDPGTSYNEQFL.

As concerns this clonotype: At one end, the junction sequence differs from germline, possibly due to a read error. The chain links TRBV29-1 to TRBJ1-5; no clear D. Germline V lookup: CDR1 SQVTM, CDR2 ANQGSEA. This CDR3 has 11 residues. CDR3 sequence: CSVTSNQPQHF. The DNA for the CDR3 is TGCAGCGTTACTAGCAATCAGCCTCAGCATTTT.

As for this clonotype: A much larger clone is a single base away; this may be a read error. The V gene is TRBV5-1, the J gene TRBJ2-7, with D possibly TRBD1 on 5 matching bases. Germline V gene lookup returns CDR1 SGHRS and CDR2 YFSETQ. Trimming took 5 bases from V and 0 from J, leaving 15 bases between them. The CDR3 length is 15 residues. CDR3 in DNA: TGCGCCAGCAGTTCTGGACATGAACTCTCCTACGAGCAGTACTTC. As protein: CASSSGHELSYEQYF.

Note on this clonotype: Relative to the germline gene, one junction end is altered; a read error may explain this. V is TRBV6-5 and J is TRBJ2-3; 12 bases are a match to TRBD2. This CDR3 has 15 residues. Germline-derived CDR1 and CDR2 are MNHEY and SVGAGI. CDR3 amino acids: CASDPGLAGTDAQYF. The CDR3 coding sequence is TGTGCCAGCGACCCAGGACTAGCGGGAACAGATGCGCAGTATTTT.

A few counts support this clonotype. The CDR3 bases are TGTGCCAGCAGTTATAGGATTGGGGGCACTGAAGCTTTCTTT. It specifies CASSYRIGGTEAFF. The chain couples TRBV12-3 or TRBV12-4 to TRBJ1-1; D might be TRBD1 (5 bases). The CDR3 is made up of 14 amino acids. Between the trimmed V and J ends, which lost 4 bases and 4 bases, there was a span of 13 bases.

This clonotype was observed a single time. Germline is not matched at one junction end, which may reflect a read error. J is TRBJ2-7 and V is TRBV11-2, with D perhaps matching TRBD2 (6 bases). Germline CDR1 reads SGHAT; CDR2 reads FQNNGV. This CDR3 has 16 residues. CDR3 bases: TGCGCCAGCAGCTCGTATCGGGGGACCAGTAGCTACGAGCAGTACTTC. It encodes CASSSYRGTSSYEQYF.